This TCR beta chain is drawn from a study of cytomegalovirus exposure and HLA in healthy donors. Background on the study: There were around 100 million unique TCR beta sequences, drawn from about 180 million T cells, in an earlier analysis. General study results and limits: In a later analysis, HLA-C alleles had the fewest associated TCRs, DRB1 alleles the most. In a later analysis, V- and J-gene trimming of beta chains associated with a DCLRE1C missense variant, replicated independently. In a later analysis, HLA-associated TCR beta chains were more clonally expanded than equally common others.

Primers included in the PCR were 60 Vbeta and 13 Jbeta primers. The assay was immunoSEQ multiplex PCR, and TCRdb's table has in-frame clones only and misses some. Of about 170,000 clones detected, approximately 75% appear once; the ten largest clones hold more than 1.3%. Remarks on this clone: The antigen is undetermined.

The CDR3 length is 12 residues. The ends were cut back, 2 bases at V and 8 bases at J, with 9 bases in the middle. CDR1 and CDR2 (germline): MNHNS, SASEGT. The J gene is TRBJ1-2, the V gene TRBV6-1; D is possibly TRBD1 (6 bases). Sequencing was carried out using PBMCs. The receptor's source is a girl aged 5 to 17 in good health and CMV-seronegative. The CDR3 DNA reads as TGTGCCAGCAGTGAACCGGGGGGCGGCTACACCTTC. This translates into CASSEPGGGYTF.